The 20 T cell receptor beta chains below all came from one sample that was sequenced in a study of T cells in Graves' hyperthyroidism and ophthalmopathy. Amplification of TCR beta CDR3 regions was performed using RNA transcripts as template. Carried out on the TCR CDR3, a first-round RT-PCR used the HTBI primer set. TCRdb re-called the multiplex PCR reads through MiXCR, storing one row per CDR3 protein. The table has under 700,000 distinct CDR3 sequences, just over 45% seen once; the top ten hold roughly 8.2%. Material: peripheral blood or thyroid tissue (not recorded which). The receptors stem from a woman under 30 with Graves' hyperthyroidism.

The chain joins TRBV11-2 to TRBJ2-7, with 9 nucleotides matching TRBD2. The V gene's germline CDR1 is SGHAT and CDR2 FQNNGV. The CDR3 totals 15 residues. V trimming: 5 bases; J trimming: 3 bases; junction bases outside the gene matches: 8. DNA for the CDR3: TGTGCCAGCAGCCCGTATAGCGGGAGTTTCTACGAGCAGTACTTC. Translation: CASSPYSGSFYEQYF.

The rearrangement joins TRBV29-1 to TRBJ2-1; no clear D. This CDR3 region has 16 residues. Germline V gene sequence: CDR1 SQVTM, CDR2 ANQGSEA. V lost 2 bases and J 0 bases, leaving 14 bases between the germline ends. CDR3 residues: CSVELSAALSYNEQFF. CDR3 bases: TGCAGCGTTGAATTATCGGCAGCACTCTCCTACAATGAGCAGTTCTTC.

This clonotype was seen more than once but under ten times. This chain uses TRBV5-1 with TRBJ1-4; 9 bases map to TRBD1. V lost 0 bases to trimming and J lost 7 bases; unmatched junction nucleotides: 4. CDR1 is SGHRS and CDR2 is YFSETQ in the germline V gene. This CDR3 spans 15 amino acids. The CDR3 DNA reads as TGCGCCAGCAGCTTGGCCGGGACAGGGAGTGAAAAACTGTTTTTT. Translated, it gives CASSLAGTGSEKLFF.

This clonotype was seen a few times. The chain recombines TRBV7-8 with TRBJ2-7, with 10 bases lining up with TRBD2. The CDR3 spans 14 residues. Germline CDR1 is SGHVS and CDR2 is FQNEAQ. V lost 5 bases, J lost 3 bases, and 4 bases stayed unmatched. CDR3 DNA sequence: TGTGCCAGCAGCGGACTAGCGGTGTACTACGAGCAGTACTTC. This encodes CASSGLAVYYEQYF.

The chain uses TRBV10-3 and TRBJ1-5, with D hard to call. V was trimmed by 11 bases and J by 6 bases, leaving 23 bases between them. The CDR3 totals 15 residues. From germline, CDR1 is ENHRY and CDR2 SYGVKD. The CDR3 coding sequence is TGTGCCTGGAGTGTACGAGGGAGGGCGGGTCAGCCCCAGCATTTT. Protein product: CAWSVRGRAGQPQHF.

As concerns this clonotype: The final CDR3 position lacks the conserved phenylalanine or tryptophan, pointing to a likely read error. It is unclear where the CDR3 begins or ends on the DNA, so no DNA is shown, and the CDR3 is as TCRdb lists it. V is TRBV7-2 and J is TRBJ1-3; TRBD1 is taken as the D call from the table, unchecked against the DNA. The CDR3 contains 9 residues when both ends are counted. Germline CDR1 reads SGHTA; CDR2 reads FQGNSA. This chain's CDR3 is CASSSPGTR.

The chain carries TRBV2 and TRBJ2-5; 10 bases fit TRBD2. Germline loops: CDR1 SNHLY, CDR2 FYNNEI. This CDR3 has 14 residues. The trim removed 7 bases at V and 2 bases at J, leaving 4 bases unmatched. The CDR3 bases are TGTGCCAGCAAGCAAGCGGGAGGGCAAGAGACCCAGTACTTC. This gives the protein CASKQAGGQETQYF.

The chain couples TRBV15 to TRBJ1-4; 12 bases are shared with TRBD1. Germline trimming cut 6 bases from V and 7 bases from J; bases unmatched to any gene: 9. From germline, CDR1 is LNHNV and CDR2 YYDKDF (reference sequence). The CDR3 is 16 amino acids. The CDR3 DNA follows: TGTGCCACCAGGGGGGACAGGGGGCTTCGGGGTGAAAAACTGTTTTTT. This gives the protein CATRGDRGLRGEKLFF.

The gene calls are TRBV2 and TRBJ1-2; TRBD1 is a possible D gene (6 bases). The length of the CDR3 is 13 residues. Germline assignment: CDR1 SNHLY and CDR2 FYNNEI. Trimming shortened V by 2 bases and J by 14 bases, and 18 bases separated the two germline ends. The CDR3 sequence: CASSETGGPGFTF. The CDR3 DNA sequence: TGTGCCAGCAGTGAAACCGGGGGGCCTGGGTTTACCTTC.

The chain employs TRBV15 and TRBJ1-4, with D tentatively TRBD1 (5 bases). The CDR3 contains 15 residues. Trimming took off 0 bases at V and 4 bases at J, with 9 bases between the two ends. Germline V gene data show CDR1 as LNHNV and CDR2 as YYDKDF (reference sequence). CDR3 bases: TGTGCCACCAGCAGAGATCGGACACTTAATGAAAAACTGTTTTTT. Amino acid sequence: CATSRDRTLNEKLFF.

This clonotype showed up just a few times. The chain joins TRBV5-1 to TRBJ2-2, with D perhaps TRBD2 (5 bases). The CDR3 has 15 amino acids. The germline V gene has CDR1 SGHRS and CDR2 YFSETQ. V lost 4 bases to trimming and J lost 3 bases, with 13 bases between them. The CDR3 loop reads CASSLQRTHTGELFF. As DNA, the CDR3 is TGCGCCAGCAGCCTCCAACGGACTCACACCGGGGAGCTGTTTTTT.

The chain links TRBV5-1 to TRBJ1-2, with TRBD1 matching over 7 bases. With V trimmed by 4 bases and J by 1 base, 4 bases remained unmatched. The CDR3 has 14 amino acids. Germline V gene sequence: CDR1 SGHRS, CDR2 YFSETQ. Here the CDR3 reads CASSPGQINYGYTF. CDR3 DNA sequence: TGCGCCAGCAGCCCGGGACAGATTAACTATGGCTACACCTTC. Filled out from reference TRBV5-1 and TRBJ1-2, the complete variable domain reads KAGVTQTPRYLIKTRGQQVTLSCSPISGHRSVSWYQQTPGQGLQFLFEYFSETQRNKGNFPGRFSGRQFSNSRSEMNVSTLELGDSALYLCASSPGQINYGYTFGSGTRLTVV.

This clonotype was counted between two and nine times. The J gene is TRBJ2-7, the V gene TRBV2, with 10 bases matching TRBD2. Per the germline V gene, CDR1 is SNHLY and CDR2 is FYNNEI. The CDR3 loop spans 15 amino acids. V shed 1 base and J 1 base; nucleotides not matched to a gene: 1. CDR3 DNA: TGTGCCAGCAGTGAAGTTAGCGGGAGGTCCTACGAGCAGTACTTC. Protein: CASSEVSGRSYEQYF.

This clonotype was picked up many times. The chain has TRBV5-1 and TRBJ1-2; D remains ambiguous. This CDR3 is 13 amino acids long. Trimming took 1 base from V and 0 from J, leaving 4 bases between them. Germline CDR1 reads SGHRS; CDR2 reads YFSETQ. The CDR3 reads CASSLSTNYGYTF. The CDR3 DNA follows: TGCGCCAGCAGCTTGAGCACTAACTATGGCTACACCTTC.

The rearrangement joins TRBV20-1 to TRBJ1-5; D perhaps matches TRBD1 (5 bases). CDR1 and CDR2 (germline): DFQATT, SNEGSKA (reference sequence). V was trimmed by 3 bases and J by 7 bases, leaving 25 bases between them. The CDR3 spans 17 residues. CDR3 nucleotide sequence: TGCAGTGCTAGTTTAAACAGCCAGGGCAAAGAGGGGCAGCCCCAGCATTTT. Protein: CSASLNSQGKEGQPQHF.

The rearrangement links TRBV20-1 to TRBJ1-5; no clear D. V was pared by 5 bases and J by 0 bases, with 5 bases between. This CDR3 contains 12 residues. Looked up from germline, CDR1 is DFQATT and CDR2 is SNEGSKA (reference sequence). The CDR3 sequence is CSAADSNQPQHF. In DNA form, the CDR3 reads TGCAGTGCTGCGGATAGCAATCAGCCCCAGCATTTT.

In this sample, this clonotype turned up a few times. The V and J genes are TRBV20-1 and TRBJ1-1; D is perhaps TRBD1 (6 bases). V lost 0 bases to trimming and J lost 6 bases, with 11 bases between them. The CDR3 contains 13 residues. In germline, CDR1 is DFQATT, CDR2 SNEGSKA (reference sequence). CDR3: CSAREGATPEAFF. CDR3 coding DNA: TGCAGTGCTAGAGAGGGGGCGACCCCTGAAGCTTTCTTT.

As to this clonotype: An end of the junction does not agree with germline; a read error may underlie this. V usage is TRBV2 and J usage is TRBJ2-5, with 7 positions matching TRBD1. Looked up from germline, CDR1 is SNHLY and CDR2 is FYNNEI. This CDR3 contains 14 residues. In nucleotides, the CDR3 is TGTGCCATCAGTGAAGACAGGGAAGCGGAGACCCAGTACTTC. It codes for CAISEDREAETQYF.

J is TRBJ1-3 and V is TRBV6-5, with 7 bases that match TRBD1. Germline V gene data show CDR1 as MNHEY and CDR2 as SVGAGI. The CDR3 runs to 15 residues. The junction had 1 base not matched to a gene; V was cut back by 0 bases and J by 2 bases. For the CDR3, the DNA is TGTGCCAGCAGTTACTCGACAGGGACTGGAAACACCATATATTTT. It translates to CASSYSTGTGNTIYF.

This clonotype was recorded a few times. The V gene is TRBV7-9, the J gene TRBJ2-7; 7 bases align to TRBD1. Germline CDR1 reads SEHNR; CDR2 reads FQNEAQ (reference sequence). The V and J ends lost 2 bases and 7 bases, in that order; junction bases with no gene match: 11. The length of the CDR3 is 15 residues. CDR3 in DNA: TGTGCCAGCAGCTTAAGGGGGCACAGTCCGGGGGAGCAGTACTTC. It specifies CASSLRGHSPGEQYF. Together with reference TRBV7-9 and TRBJ2-7, the CDR3 gives the full variable domain: DTGVSQNPRHKITKRGQNVTFRCDPISEHNRLYWYRQTLGQGPEFLTYFQNEAQLEKSRLLSDRFSAERPKGSFSTLEIQRTEQGDSAMYLCASSLRGHSPGEQYFGPGTRLTVT.